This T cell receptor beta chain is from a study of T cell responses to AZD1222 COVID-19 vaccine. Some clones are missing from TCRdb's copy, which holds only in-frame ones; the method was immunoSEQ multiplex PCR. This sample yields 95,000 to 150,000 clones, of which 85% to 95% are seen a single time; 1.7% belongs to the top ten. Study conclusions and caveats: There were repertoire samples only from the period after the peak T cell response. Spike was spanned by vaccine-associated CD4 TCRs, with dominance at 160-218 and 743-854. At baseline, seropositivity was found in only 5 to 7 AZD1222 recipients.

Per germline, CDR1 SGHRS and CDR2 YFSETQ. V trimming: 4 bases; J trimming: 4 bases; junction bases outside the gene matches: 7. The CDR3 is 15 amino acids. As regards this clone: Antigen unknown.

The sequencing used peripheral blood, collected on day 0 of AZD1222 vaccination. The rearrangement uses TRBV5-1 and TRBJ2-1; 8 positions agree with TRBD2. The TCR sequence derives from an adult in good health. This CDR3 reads CASSAAGAGYNEQFF. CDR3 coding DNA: TGCGCCAGCAGCGCAGCGGGGGCGGGGTACAATGAGCAGTTCTTC.